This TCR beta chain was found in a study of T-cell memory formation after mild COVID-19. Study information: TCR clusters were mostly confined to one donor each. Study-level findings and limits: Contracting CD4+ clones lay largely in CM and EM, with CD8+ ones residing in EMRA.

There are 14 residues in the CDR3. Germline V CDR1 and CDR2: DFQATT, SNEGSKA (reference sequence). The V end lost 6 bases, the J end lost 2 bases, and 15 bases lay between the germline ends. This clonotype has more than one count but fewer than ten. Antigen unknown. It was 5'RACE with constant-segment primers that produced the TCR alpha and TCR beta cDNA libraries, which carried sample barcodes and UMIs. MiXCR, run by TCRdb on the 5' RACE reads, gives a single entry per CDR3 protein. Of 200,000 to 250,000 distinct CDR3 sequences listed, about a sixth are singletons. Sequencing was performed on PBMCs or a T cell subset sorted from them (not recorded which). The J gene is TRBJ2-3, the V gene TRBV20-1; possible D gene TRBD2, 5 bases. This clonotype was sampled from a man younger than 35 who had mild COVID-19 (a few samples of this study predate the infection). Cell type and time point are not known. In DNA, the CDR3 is TGCAGTGCCCAAGGAGGAATTTCCACAGATACGCAGTATTTT. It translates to CSAQGGISTDTQYF.